This TCR beta chain was recovered during a study of neurological immune-mediated disorders. This sample's time point: longitudinal time-point 2. Germline lookup yields CDR1 MNHNY and CDR2 SVGAGI (reference sequence). The CDR3 covers 13 residues. V gave up 6 bases and J gave up 5 bases, with 13 bases separating them. cDNA synthesis was performed by 5'RACE with 10-nucleotide random UMIs. Each CDR3 protein is one row after TCRdb ran MiXCR on the 5' RACE reads. Of 70,000 to 95,000 distinct CDR3 sequences listed, approximately 13% are singletons. This clonotype was found many times. The specimen sequenced was PBMCs. The clonotype comes from a female donor with HTLV-1-associated myelopathy (HAM/TSP). V is TRBV6-6 and J is TRBJ2-5; D unclear. The CDR3 DNA reads TGTGCCAGCAGAAACCCCAGTACGGAGACCCAGTACTTC. As protein: CASRNPSTETQYF.